The 15 T cell receptor beta chains in this list originate from one sample, sequenced in a study of cytomegalovirus exposure and HLA in healthy donors. PCR employed 60 Vbeta and 13 Jbeta primers. Profiled with immunoSEQ multiplex PCR; TCRdb holds only in-frame clones, not every one. The sample lists about 160,000 clones; approximately 81% were seen once. The sample was PBMCs. Source of these receptors: a boy aged 2 to 10 in good health and CMV-seronegative.

The V gene is TRBV15, the J gene TRBJ1-4, with 8 positions matching TRBD1. The V and J ends lost 9 bases and 0 bases, in that order; junction bases with no gene match: 12. Germline assignment: CDR1 LNHNV and CDR2 YYDKDF (reference sequence). The CDR3 totals 17 residues. For the CDR3, the DNA is TGTGCCACAGGAGGTTCTGACAGGGGCACAACTAATGAAAAACTGTTTTTT. This encodes CATGGSDRGTTNEKLFF.

This clone was counted between two and nine times. This chain links TRBV5-1 with TRBJ2-7; TRBD2 might be the D (5 bases). Germline loops: CDR1 SGHRS, CDR2 YFSETQ. This CDR3 has 14 residues. Between the trimmed V and J ends, which lost 2 bases and 4 bases, there was a span of 13 bases. CDR3 coding DNA: TGCGCCAGCAGCTTATCGGGGAACGCTTACGAGCAGTACTTC. It codes for CASSLSGNAYEQYF.

CDR3 DNA sequence: TGTGCCACCAGCATAAGGGACAACCCCTACGAGCAGTACGTC. This encodes CATSIRDNPYEQYV. V is TRBV15 and J is TRBJ2-7; possibly TRBD1 for D (6 bases). V was clipped by 4 bases and J by 2 bases, with 12 bases between them. The CDR3 runs to 14 residues. Germline lookup yields CDR1 LNHNV and CDR2 YYDKDF (reference sequence).

The table lists this clone with a count of one. This sequence joins TRBV5-6 and TRBJ2-5, with D possibly TRBD2 on 5 matching bases. The J call could be wrong; TRBJ2-7 is a better fit for the DNA end. CDR1 and CDR2 from the germline V gene are SGHDT and YYEEEE. The CDR3 is made up of 15 amino acids. CDR3 loop: CASSFGEVATYEQYF. As DNA, the CDR3 is TGTGCCAGCAGCTTCGGGGAAGTAGCAACCTACGAGCAGTACTTC.

With respect to this clone: The germline gene is not matched at one end of the junction; a read error may be the cause. The rearrangement links TRBV7-3 to TRBJ2-7; D is unresolved. In germline, CDR1 is SGHTA, CDR2 FQGTGA. There are 13 residues in the CDR3. CDR3 in amino acids: CASSLTIQDEQYF. CDR3 DNA sequence: TGTGCCAGCAGCCTAACAATCCAGGATGAACAGTACTTC.

This rearrangement joins TRBV14 to TRBJ2-5, with 9 nucleotides matching TRBD1. This CDR3 comprises 18 residues. CDR1 is SGHDN, CDR2 FVKESK, per germline. V lost 0 bases and J lost 5; bases outside the gene matches: 13. The CDR3: CASSQDWGQDRGRETQYF. CDR3 in DNA: TGTGCCAGCAGCCAAGATTGGGGCCAGGACAGGGGTAGGGAGACCCAGTACTTC. Drawing the rest from reference TRBV14 and TRBJ2-5, the complete variable domain is EAGVTQFPSHSVIEKGQTVTLRCDPISGHDNLYWYRRVMGKEIKFLLHFVKESKQDESGMPNNRFLAERTGGTYSTLKVQPAELEDSGVYFCASSQDWGQDRGRETQYFGPGTRLLVL.

Turning to this clone: The germline gene is not matched at one end of the junction; a read error may be the cause. Other DNA variants within this sample encode the same CDR3. The V gene is TRBV19, the J gene TRBJ1-1; D is unclear. The CDR3 extends over 15 amino acids. Per the germline V gene, CDR1 is LNHDA and CDR2 is SQIVND (reference sequence). This CDR3 reads CASKDRGRPRTEAFF. In DNA form, the CDR3 reads TGCGCCAGTAAAGACCGAGGGAGGCCGAGGACTGAAGCTTTCTTT.

CDR3 sequence reads: CASSLGQTEAFF. Written as DNA, the CDR3 is TGCGCCAGCAGCCTCGGACAGACAGAAGCTTTCTTT. This sequence joins TRBV5-1 and TRBJ1-1; D perhaps matches TRBD1 (6 bases). V lost 4 bases to trimming and J lost 8 bases, with 12 bases between them. The CDR3 has 12 residues. Germline V gives CDR1 SGHRS, CDR2 YFSETQ.

In its sample, this clone was seen many times. The J gene is TRBJ1-3, the V gene TRBV6-1; 9 nucleotides match TRBD1. This CDR3 region has 16 residues. Germline loops: CDR1 MNHNS, CDR2 SASEGT. Trimming at V came to 2 bases and at J to 3 bases, leaving 5 bases not matched to a gene. The CDR3 region has the DNA TGTGCCAGCAGTGAAAAACAGGGGGCAGGTGGAAACACCATATATTTT. Translation gives CASSEKQGAGGNTIYF.

This clone came up a few times. The chain's CDR3 is CASSQGFHQPQHF. The CDR3 DNA reads TGTGCCAGCAGCCAGGGTTTTCATCAGCCCCAGCATTTT. The rearrangement joins TRBV27 to TRBJ1-5, with a tentative D call TRBD1 (5 bases). Trimming took off 6 bases at V and 5 bases at J, with 11 bases between the two ends. This CDR3 is built from 13 residues. Per the germline V gene, CDR1 is MNHEY and CDR2 is SMNVEV (reference sequence).

This clone has more than one count but fewer than ten. V and J are TRBV28 and TRBJ1-4; 8 bases are a match to TRBD1. Germline V CDR1 and CDR2: MDHEN, SYDVKM. The CDR3 has 14 residues. After removal of 4 bases from V and 8 bases from J, the junction contained 6 bases not matched to a gene. CDR3 residues: CASSWQGAGEKLFF. The CDR3 DNA sequence: TGTGCCAGCAGTTGGCAGGGGGCTGGGGAAAAACTGTTTTTT.

J is TRBJ2-7 and V is TRBV19; the D is unclear. From germline, CDR1 is LNHDA and CDR2 SQIVND (reference sequence). Between the trimmed V and J ends, which lost 3 bases and 1 base, there was a span of 10 bases. This CDR3 has 14 amino acids. As DNA, the CDR3 is TGTGCCAGTAGTATGAGGCGCAGTTCCTACGAGCAGTACTTC. It specifies CASSMRRSSYEQYF.

A few counts support this clone. The chain combines TRBV2 with TRBJ1-3, with D perhaps matching TRBD1 (5 bases). The CDR3 loop spans 16 amino acids. Germline CDR1 SNHLY, CDR2 FYNNEI. V lost 6 bases, J lost 0 bases, and 15 bases lay in between. CDR3 region: CASSETALLSGNTIYF. The CDR3 DNA reads TGTGCCAGCAGCGAGACAGCTCTACTCTCTGGAAACACCATATATTTT.

The CDR3 region has the DNA TGTGCCAGCAGTGATGCCAGGGCGAACACCGGGGAGCTGTTTTTT. It yields the protein CASSDARANTGELFF. The chain combines TRBV2 with TRBJ2-2, with D maybe TRBD1 (5 bases). V lost 3 bases, J lost 0 bases, and 8 bases lay in between. Germline V gives CDR1 SNHLY, CDR2 FYNNEI. This CDR3 is 15 amino acids long.

This clone has more than one count but fewer than ten. This chain uses TRBV7-9 with TRBJ1-1; 9 nucleotides line up with TRBD1. The J segment lost 6 bases and the V segment lost 4 bases, leaving 6 bases of the junction unmatched. CDR1 and CDR2 (germline): SEHNR, FQNEAQ (reference sequence). This CDR3 comprises 14 residues. The CDR3 spells CASSSPQGAPEAFF. In DNA form, the CDR3 reads TGTGCCAGCAGCTCCCCACAGGGGGCCCCTGAAGCTTTCTTT. The full variable domain, completed using reference TRBV7-9 and TRBJ1-1, is DTGVSQNPRHKITKRGQNVTFRCDPISEHNRLYWYRQTLGQGPEFLTYFQNEAQLEKSRLLSDRFSAERPKGSFSTLEIQRTEQGDSAMYLCASSSPQGAPEAFFGQGTRLTVV.